The rows below give T cell receptor beta chains drawn from one sample of a study of T-cell reconstitution after alpha-beta-depleted transplantation in children. TCRdb fed the PCR reads into MiXCR, producing one record per CDR3 protein. The sample contains 450,000 to 550,000 distinct CDR3 sequences, about an eighth of which appear only once. Sequencing was performed on PBMCs, mostly from graft donor cells, taken 180 days after TCRalphabeta/CD19-depleted stem cell transplant. The receptors shown here come from a female patient aged 2-9 years who had a stem cell transplant for aplastic anemia, so the T cells may come from the graft donor. The CDR3 runs from the conserved cysteine through the conserved F or W. A D gene is named only where the DNA matches it firmly. Expanded clones are given a class, and other clones once, few, many or no size at all.

CDR3 protein: CATSRPGHYSGANVLTF
CDR3 DNA: TGTGCCACCAGCAGGCCGGGACACTACTCTGGGGCCAACGTCCTGACTTTC
V gene: TRBV15
J gene: TRBJ2-6
clone size: few
D gene: .

CDR3 protein: CASSDSTRGFSGNTIYF
CDR3 DNA: TGTGCCAGCAGTGACTCGACCAGGGGATTCTCTGGAAACACCATATATTTT
V gene: TRBV6-4
J gene: TRBJ1-3
clone size: few
D gene: .

CDR3 protein: CASSEVSYNEQFF
CDR3 DNA: TGTGCCAGCTCAGAGGTTTCCTACAATGAGCAGTTCTTC
V gene: TRBV18
J gene: TRBJ2-1
clone size: many
D gene: .

CDR3 protein: CATSDPNSGPVSYNEQFF
CDR3 DNA: TGTGCCACCAGTGATCCCAATAGCGGCCCAGTATCCTACAATGAGCAGTTCTTC
V gene: TRBV24-1
J gene: TRBJ2-1
clone size: many
D gene: .

CDR3 protein: CSARDGSGRTDTQYF
CDR3 DNA: TGCAGTGCTAGAGATGGTAGCGGGAGGACAGATACGCAGTATTTT
V gene: TRBV20-1
J gene: TRBJ2-3
clone size: .
D gene: TRBD2

CDR3 protein: CASSLAFLEAKPYEQYF
CDR3 DNA: TGTGCCAGCAGCTTAGCGTTTCTAGAAGCCAAACCCTACGAGCAGTACTTC
V gene: TRBV7-2
J gene: TRBJ2-7
clone size: .
D gene: .

CDR3 protein: CASRRAMNTEAFF
CDR3 DNA: TGTGCCAGCAGAAGGGCGATGAACACTGAAGCTTTCTTT
V gene: TRBV7-8
J gene: TRBJ1-1
clone size: many
D gene: .

CDR3 protein: CASGLVRSGGRNTGELFF
CDR3 DNA: TGTGCTAGTGGTTTGGTGAGATCAGGAGGGAGAAACACCGGGGAGCTGTTTTTT
V gene: TRBV12-5
J gene: TRBJ2-2
clone size: few
D gene: .

CDR3 protein: CSATPYSGRAVNTQYF
CDR3 DNA: TGCAGTGCTACCCCTTATAGCGGGAGGGCCGTCAATACGCAGTATTTT
V gene: TRBV20-1
J gene: TRBJ2-3
clone size: .
D gene: TRBD2

CDR3 protein: CASSLVGGSWNEQFF
CDR3 DNA: TGCGCCAGCAGCTTGGTAGGCGGGAGCTGGAATGAGCAGTTCTTC
V gene: TRBV5-1
J gene: TRBJ2-1
clone size: few
D gene: TRBD2

CDR3 protein: CASDGLAGASEQFF
CDR3 DNA: TGTGCCAGCGACGGACTAGCGGGAGCTTCTGAGCAGTTCTTC
V gene: TRBV25-1
J gene: TRBJ2-1
clone size: few
D gene: TRBD2

CDR3 protein: CATSPGQGVTGELFF
CDR3 DNA: TGTGCCACGTCTCCGGGCCAGGGCGTTACCGGGGAGCTGTTTTTT
V gene: TRBV10-3
J gene: TRBJ2-2
clone size: many
D gene: .

CDR3 protein: CASSPDGWTEAFF
CDR3 DNA: TGTGCCAGCAGCCCGGACGGGTGGACTGAAGCTTTCTTT
V gene: TRBV9
J gene: TRBJ1-1
clone size: many
D gene: .

CDR3 protein: CAISPTSTDTQYF
CDR3 DNA: TGTGCCATCTCCCCCACTAGCACAGATACGCAGTATTTT
V gene: TRBV10-3
J gene: TRBJ2-3
clone size: few
D gene: .

CDR3 protein: CASSVAAGTGNTDTQYF
CDR3 DNA: TGTGCCAGCAGCGTAGCGGCCGGGACAGGGAACACAGATACGCAGTATTTT
V gene: TRBV9
J gene: TRBJ2-3
clone size: .
D gene: TRBD1

CDR3 protein: CSARKGGKNTGELFF
CDR3 DNA: TGCAGTGCACGGAAAGGGGGGAAGAACACCGGGGAGCTGTTTTTT
V gene: TRBV20-1
J gene: TRBJ2-2
clone size: many
D gene: .

CDR3 protein: CASSQSEGGGDPYNEQFF
CDR3 DNA: TGTGCCAGCAGCCAAAGTGAGGGAGGCGGAGATCCCTACAATGAGCAGTTCTTC
V gene: TRBV3-1
J gene: TRBJ2-1
clone size: .
D gene: .

CDR3 protein: CASRGSEQYF
CDR3 DNA: TGTGCCAGCAGGGGGAGCGAGCAGTACTTC
V gene: TRBV2
J gene: TRBJ2-7
clone size: few
D gene: .

CDR3 protein: CASSPGLAFRRESRNTEAFF
CDR3 DNA: TGTGCCAGCAGCCCCGGCTTGGCCTTTAGACGGGAATCACGGAACACTGAAGCTTTCTTT
V gene: TRBV14
J gene: TRBJ1-1
clone size: .
D gene: .

CDR3 protein: CATSGVGGQQYF
CDR3 DNA: TGTGCCACCAGCGGGGTGGGAGGACAGCAGTACTTC
V gene: TRBV15
J gene: TRBJ2-7
clone size: few
D gene: .

CDR3 protein: CASSARTGGYTF
CDR3 DNA: TGTGCCAGCAGCGCCAGGACAGGGGGCTACACCTTC
V gene: TRBV9
J gene: TRBJ1-2
clone size: few
D gene: TRBD1

CDR3 protein: CASSPSSTGAYEQYF
CDR3 DNA: TGTGCCAGCAGCCCCTCCTCTACCGGAGCTTACGAGCAGTACTTC
V gene: TRBV9
J gene: TRBJ2-7
clone size: few
D gene: .

CDR3 protein: CASSRLPRELFF
CDR3 DNA: TGTGCCAGCAGCCGCCTACCGAGGGAACTGTTTTTT
V gene: TRBV6-2/TRBV6-3
J gene: TRBJ1-4
clone size: few
D gene: .

CDR3 protein: CASRVPLGMARRSQYF
CDR3 DNA: TGTGCCAGCAGGGTCCCCCTCGGCATGGCGCGTAGGTCGCAGTATTTT
V gene: TRBV6-1
J gene: TRBJ2-3
clone size: .
D gene: .

CDR3 protein: CAIRSGVSTDTQYF
CDR3 DNA: TGTGCCATCAGGTCCGGGGTCAGCACAGATACGCAGTATTTT
V gene: TRBV10-3
J gene: TRBJ2-3
clone size: .
D gene: .

CDR3 protein: CTETSGSGGGSYNEQFF
CDR3 DNA: TGCACCGAAACTAGCGGTAGCGGCGGGGGCTCCTACAATGAGCAGTTCTTC
V gene: TRBV7-9
J gene: TRBJ2-1
clone size: .
D gene: TRBD2

CDR3 protein: CASIPRVRNYGYTF
CDR3 DNA: TGTGCCAGCATCCCCCGAGTACGGAACTATGGCTACACCTTC
V gene: TRBV7-2
J gene: TRBJ1-2
clone size: .
D gene: .

CDR3 protein: CSAGRTSGQNEQFF
CDR3 DNA: TGCAGTGCGGGGAGGACTAGCGGACAAAATGAGCAGTTCTTC
V gene: TRBV20-1
J gene: TRBJ2-1
clone size: .
D gene: TRBD2

CDR3 protein: CASSFGSVYNEQFF
CDR3 DNA: TGCGCCAGCAGCTTTGGGAGCGTTTACAATGAGCAGTTCTTC
V gene: TRBV5-1
J gene: TRBJ2-1
clone size: many
D gene: .

CDR3 protein: CASSGRGMPDTQYF
CDR3 DNA: TGTGCCAGCAGCGGAAGGGGCATGCCAGATACGCAGTATTTT
V gene: TRBV3-1
J gene: TRBJ2-3
clone size: .
D gene: .

CDR3 protein: CASSPGRPPETQYF
CDR3 DNA: TGTGCCAGCAGCCCGGGTAGGCCCCCGGAGACCCAGTACTTC
V gene: TRBV7-2
J gene: TRBJ2-5
clone size: .
D gene: .

CDR3 protein: CASSKALWREWPDTQYF
CDR3 DNA: TGTGCCAGCAGCAAAGCCCTTTGGCGGGAGTGGCCAGATACGCAGTATTTT
V gene: TRBV9
J gene: TRBJ2-3
clone size: few
D gene: TRBD2

CDR3 protein: CASSTRLAGRTDTQYF
CDR3 DNA: TGTGCCAGCAGCACCCGACTAGCGGGACGCACAGATACGCAGTATTTT
V gene: TRBV7-8
J gene: TRBJ2-3
clone size: few
D gene: TRBD2

CDR3 protein: CASGGQNHYNEQFF
CDR3 DNA: TGTGCCAGCGGAGGCCAGAACCACTACAATGAGCAGTTCTTC
V gene: TRBV6-1
J gene: TRBJ2-1
clone size: .
D gene: .

CDR3 protein: CSAQVDTQYF
CDR3 DNA: TGCAGTGCCCAAGTAGATACGCAGTATTTT
V gene: TRBV20-1
J gene: TRBJ2-3
clone size: .
D gene: .

CDR3 protein: CASSLEQTLNQPQHF
CDR3 DNA: TGTGCCAGCAGTTTAGAACAGACACTCAATCAGCCCCAGCATTTT
V gene: TRBV28
J gene: TRBJ1-5
clone size: few
D gene: .

CDR3 protein: CASSPPNKKGYTF
CDR3 DNA: TGTGCCAGCAGTCCGCCCAATAAAAAGGGCTACACCTTC
V gene: TRBV6-1
J gene: TRBJ1-2
clone size: .
D gene: .

CDR3 protein: CASSPSLAKNIQYF
CDR3 DNA: TGTGCCAGCAGCCCATCTCTAGCCAAAAACATTCAGTACTTC
V gene: TRBV12-3/TRBV12-4
J gene: TRBJ2-4
clone size: many
D gene: .

CDR3 protein: CASSLGTSGRGYNEQFF
CDR3 DNA: TGCGCCAGCAGCTTGGGCACTAGCGGGAGAGGTTACAATGAGCAGTTCTTC
V gene: TRBV5-1
J gene: TRBJ2-1
clone size: many
D gene: TRBD2

CDR3 protein: CATSRASGRDTQYF
CDR3 DNA: TGTGCCACCAGCAGGGCCTCAGGGCGGGATACGCAGTATTTT
V gene: TRBV15
J gene: TRBJ2-3
clone size: .
D gene: .

CDR3 protein: CASSDQGAGIMSTF
CDR3 DNA: TGTGCCAGCAGCGATCAGGGGGCAGGGATTATGAGCACCTTC
V gene: TRBV6-2/TRBV6-3
J gene: TRBJ1-2
clone size: .
D gene: TRBD1

CDR3 protein: CASSGTRDRGSSGANVLTF
CDR3 DNA: TGTGCCAGCAGCGGGACCCGGGACAGGGGATCCTCTGGGGCCAACGTCCTGACTTTC
V gene: TRBV11-1
J gene: TRBJ2-6
clone size: .
D gene: TRBD1

CDR3 protein: CASSVADNYGYTF
CDR3 DNA: TGTGCCAGCAGCGTAGCTGATAACTATGGCTACACCTTC
V gene: TRBV9
J gene: TRBJ1-2
clone size: .
D gene: .

CDR3 protein: CASSSGDGIYEQYF
CDR3 DNA: TGTGCCAGCAGTTCCGGGGACGGGATCTACGAGCAGTACTTC
V gene: TRBV12-3/TRBV12-4
J gene: TRBJ2-7
clone size: few
D gene: .

CDR3 protein: CASRTGGPRDTQYF
CDR3 DNA: TGTGCCAGCAGGACGGGAGGGCCTAGAGATACGCAGTATTTT
V gene: TRBV28
J gene: TRBJ2-3
clone size: .
D gene: TRBD2

CDR3 protein: CASTSLAGGPNEQFF
CDR3 DNA: TGTGCCAGCACCTCATTAGCGGGAGGGCCGAATGAGCAGTTCTTC
V gene: TRBV12-3/TRBV12-4
J gene: TRBJ2-1
clone size: many
D gene: TRBD2

CDR3 protein: CSARTGVSNQPQHF
CDR3 DNA: TGCAGTGCACGGACAGGAGTTAGCAATCAGCCCCAGCATTTT
V gene: TRBV20-1
J gene: TRBJ1-5
clone size: few
D gene: TRBD1

CDR3 protein: CASSLAAHSYNSPLHF
CDR3 DNA: TGTGCCAGCAGCCTAGCGGCGCACTCCTATAATTCACCCCTCCACTTT
V gene: TRBV7-2
J gene: TRBJ1-6
clone size: few
D gene: .

CDR3 protein: CASSVLPGTSGMRTDTQYF
CDR3 DNA: TGTGCCAGCAGCGTACTTCCCGGGACTAGCGGGATGCGCACAGATACGCAGTATTTT
V gene: TRBV9
J gene: TRBJ2-3
clone size: .
D gene: TRBD2

CDR3 protein: CASSGMESGANVLTF
CDR3 DNA: TGTGCCAGCAGTGGGATGGAGTCCGGGGCCAACGTCCTGACTTTC
V gene: TRBV27
J gene: TRBJ2-6
clone size: few
D gene: .

CDR3 protein: CASSLQGGSNTEAFF
CDR3 DNA: TGCGCCAGCAGCTTACAGGGTGGGTCTAACACTGAAGCTTTCTTT
V gene: TRBV5-1
J gene: TRBJ1-1
clone size: .
D gene: .

CDR3 protein: CSVRAAPPQETQYF
CDR3 DNA: TGCAGTGTTCGGGCCGCGCCTCCTCAAGAGACCCAGTACTTC
V gene: TRBV20-1
J gene: TRBJ2-5
clone size: many
D gene: .

CDR3 protein: CASLRGTDYEQYF
CDR3 DNA: TGTGCCAGCCTGAGGGGGACCGACTACGAGCAGTACTTC
V gene: TRBV11-2
J gene: TRBJ2-7
clone size: many
D gene: .